This T cell receptor (beta chain) was profiled in a study of blood T cell repertoires in COVID-19. Looking at the study overall: PBMCs, B-cell-depleted T cells, or T cells were the source of the cDNA or gDNA that made up the material.

Original processing methods: Quantification of nucleated cells was approximated via reference gene primer amplification. Generated by immunoSEQ multiplex PCR, the TCRdb table keeps only in-frame clones and is missing some. The V and J calls and clone size are taken from that table; D and trimming were inferred from the DNA. The sample has fewer than 450,000 clones, about 90% seen once. The participants were between roughly 18 and 100 years old and came from about two dozen US areas. V lost 0 bases and J 10 bases, leaving 17 bases between the germline ends. Looked up from germline, CDR1 is SGDLS and CDR2 is YYNGEE. CDR3 size: 15 residues.

The TCR sequence derives from a young man who had recovered from COVID-19. Sample: PBMCs or T cells enriched from blood (not recorded which). The chain combines TRBV9 with TRBJ2-1, with TRBD2 as a possible D gene (6 bases). CDR3 sequence reads: CASSVGGGGSGEQFF. In nucleotides, the CDR3 is TGTGCCAGCAGCGTAGGGGGCGGAGGGAGCGGCGAGCAGTTCTTC.